This TCR beta chain comes out of a study of early T cells in non-severe SARS-CoV-2 infection. Across the study: Unpaired chains resulted from sequencing bulk RNA of unsorted whole blood.

At least ten counts were recorded for this clonotype. The antigen is unknown. Each cDNA molecule carried a unique molecular identifier. TCRdb called the 5' RACE reads again in MiXCR, with one record for every CDR3 protein. The sample shows tens of thousands of distinct CDR3 sequences, approximately 12% of them seen only once. Germline assignment: CDR1 KGHSH and CDR2 LQKENI. V lost 5 bases to trimming and J lost 7 bases; unmatched junction nucleotides: 10. CDR3 length: 15 residues. Study findings and constraints: VDJdb-based matching was biased toward anti-spike CD8 responses and missed private and CD4 specificities.

The clonotype comes from an adult who was a healthcare worker with PCR-confirmed SARS-CoV-2 infection or an uninfected control (not recorded which). V is TRBV18 and J is TRBJ1-5, with 8 bases fitting TRBD1. This specimen was whole blood, taken at baseline. CDR3 coding DNA: TGTGCCAGCTCAAACGGACAGGGAATGTTCCAGCCCCAGCATTTT. Its translation is CASSNGQGMFQPQHF.